The clone carrying this TCR beta chain was seen repeatedly, ten times or more. This entry is derived from a study of T cells in Graves' hyperthyroidism and ophthalmopathy. CDR3 size: 13 residues. Germline CDR1 reads SNHLY; CDR2 reads FYNNEI. Trimming cost V 6 bases and J 6 bases; bases outside gene matches: 5. Using RNA transcripts as the source, TCR beta CDR3 regions were amplified. Initially, a first-round RT-PCR of the TCR CDR3 employed the HTBI primer set. Each CDR3 protein gets one entry after TCRdb re-called the multiplex PCR reads with MiXCR. The table lists 300,000 to 500,000 distinct CDR3 sequences, roughly 13% of them singletons.

The chain employs TRBV2 and TRBJ2-1, with 7 positions matching TRBD1. Material for sequencing was blood. This clonotype was obtained from a man in his forties or fifties with Graves' ophthalmopathy. CDR3 in amino acids: CASRNDRVNEQFF. CDR3 DNA: TGTGCCAGCAGAAATGACAGGGTCAATGAGCAGTTCTTC.